These 9 T cell receptor beta chains share one sample of origin, sequenced in a study of T cell responses to AZD1222 COVID-19 vaccine. Only in-frame clones appear in the TCRdb table, and some are missing; sequencing was by immunoSEQ multiplex PCR. Among some 180,000 clones, about 93% were seen once, and the ten largest hold 0.95% to 1.3%. The sample was peripheral blood, taken 28 days after the second dose of the MenACWY control vaccine. Receptors originate from an adult who received the MenACWY meningococcal vaccine as a control.

The V call is TRBV19, the J call TRBJ1-5; no reliable D call. The CDR3 is 11 amino acids. The V gene's germline CDR1 is LNHDA and CDR2 SQIVND (reference sequence). V shed 6 bases and J shed 6 bases, with 6 bases lying between them. CDR3 in DNA: TGTGCCAGTAGCCGAGGTCAGCCCCAGCATTTT. This encodes CASSRGQPQHF.

The chain links TRBV2 to TRBJ1-4; tentatively, D is TRBD1 (5 bases). This CDR3 region has 15 residues. Germline V CDR1 and CDR2: SNHLY, FYNNEI. Trimming stripped 7 bases from V and 7 bases from J, with 19 bases between. This CDR3 is CASIEGAGFGEKLFF. CDR3 in DNA: TGTGCCAGCATCGAAGGGGCAGGGTTCGGTGAAAAACTGTTTTTT. Filled out from reference TRBV2 and TRBJ1-4, the complete variable domain reads EPEVTQTPSHQVTQMGQEVILRCVPISNHLYFYWYRQILGQKVEFLVSFYNNEISEKSEIFDDQFSVERPDGSNFTLKIRSTKLEDSAMYFCASIEGAGFGEKLFFGSGTQLSVL.

This clone showed up just once. V gene TRBV5-4 combines with J gene TRBJ2-7; 7 bases align to TRBD1. CDR1 and CDR2 from the germline V gene are SGHNT and YYREEE (reference sequence). The CDR3 runs 15 residues. J lost 3 bases, V lost 0 bases, and 6 bases had no gene match. Here the CDR3 reads CASSLDRGLFYEQYF. The CDR3 DNA reads TGTGCCAGCAGCTTGGACAGGGGCCTTTTCTACGAGCAGTACTTC.

This clone was found once. CDR3 nucleotide sequence: TGTGCCAGTGGGAAGGACAGGCAGAATTCACCCCTCCACTTT. Its translation: CASGKDRQNSPLHF. This sequence joins TRBV2 and TRBJ1-6; 7 positions match TRBD1. From germline, CDR1 is SNHLY and CDR2 FYNNEI. V was pared by 9 bases and J by 7 bases, with 9 bases of the junction left unmatched. The CDR3 covers 14 residues.

J is TRBJ1-5 and V is TRBV6-5; possibly TRBD1 for D (5 bases). Germline values: CDR1 MNHEY, CDR2 SVGAGI. The CDR3 covers 13 residues. Between the trimmed V and J ends, which lost 5 bases and 4 bases, there was a span of 9 bases. The CDR3 loop is CASSMRGNQPQHF. The CDR3 DNA is TGTGCCAGCAGTATGAGGGGAAATCAGCCCCAGCATTTT.

The chain couples TRBV7-2 to TRBJ2-2, with D unclear. This CDR3 spans 12 amino acids. Germline V gene lookup returns CDR1 SGHTA and CDR2 FQGNSA. V lost 4 bases and J 4 bases, leaving 4 bases between the germline ends. CDR3 in DNA: TGTGCCAGCAGCTATGGCACCGGGGAGCTGTTTTTT. Its protein product is CASSYGTGELFF.

The J gene is TRBJ1-6, the V gene TRBV19; D remains ambiguous. This CDR3 comprises 12 residues. CDR1 LNHDA and CDR2 SQIVND come from the germline V gene (reference sequence). The V end lost 11 bases, the J end lost 4 bases, and 9 bases lay between the germline ends. The DNA of the CDR3 is TGTGCCTCTGGACTGTATAATTCACCCCTCCACTTT. This translates into CASGLYNSPLHF. The whole variable domain, filled in from reference TRBV19 and TRBJ1-6, reads DGGITQSPKYLFRKEGQNVTLSCEQNLNHDAMYWYRQDPGQGLRLIYYSQIVNDFQKGDIAEGYSVSREKKESFPLTVTSAQKNPTAFYLCASGLYNSPLHFGNGTRLTVT.

This sequence joins TRBV6-2 or TRBV6-3 and TRBJ2-2; D is uncertain. CDR1 and CDR2 from the germline V gene are MNHEY and SVGEGT. The CDR3 covers 13 residues. Trimming removed 3 bases at V and 8 bases at J, with 10 bases between. The CDR3 DNA sequence: TGTGCCAGCAGTTATATGAGTTCTGGGGAGCTGTTTTTT. Its protein product is CASSYMSSGELFF.

The chain recombines TRBV18 with TRBJ2-5; D tentatively fits TRBD1 or TRBD2 (5 bases each). The V gene's germline CDR1 is KGHSH and CDR2 LQKENI. The germline V and J ends were trimmed by 3 bases and 4 bases, with 12 bases remaining between them. CDR3 length equals 14 residues. CDR3 in amino acids: CASSPMGGGETQYF. CDR3 nucleotide sequence: TGTGCCAGCTCACCCATGGGTGGGGGAGAGACCCAGTACTTC. Filled out from reference TRBV18 and TRBJ2-5, the complete variable domain reads NAGVMQNPRHLVRRRGQEARLRCSPMKGHSHVYWYRQLPEEGLKFMVYLQKENIIDESGMPKERFSAEFPKEGPSILRIQQVVRGDSAAYFCASSPMGGGETQYFGPGTRLLVL.